Shown below are 17 T cell receptor beta chains from a single sample sequenced in a study of blood T cell repertoires in COVID-19. The assay was immunoSEQ multiplex PCR, and TCRdb's table has in-frame clones only and misses some. The repertoire consists of 250,000 or so clones, with around 86% occurring once and the leading ten covering approximately 7.2%. Sequencing was carried out using peripheral blood. The source of these receptors is a woman in her seventies with active or convalescent COVID-19.

With respect to this clone: A read error may account for a junction end that differs from germline. The chain combines TRBV6-2 or TRBV6-3 with TRBJ2-5, with unresolved D. Germline V gives CDR1 MNHEY, CDR2 SVGEGT. The CDR3 totals 11 residues. CDR3: CASSYARGLDF. For the CDR3, the DNA is TGTGCCAGCAGTTACGCGAGAGGCTTGGACTTC.

In its sample, this clone was seen once. This chain connects TRBV19 to TRBJ1-1; 8 bases align to TRBD1. CDR1 is LNHDA, CDR2 SQIVND, per germline (reference sequence). There are 15 residues in the CDR3. The J segment lost 1 base and the V segment lost 2 bases, leaving 3 bases of the junction unmatched. CDR3 DNA: TGTGCCAGTAGTATAAGGGGGACAGGGAACACTGAAGCTTTCTTT. Translating gives CASSIRGTGNTEAFF.

This clone was detected only once. The chain is built from TRBV12-3 or TRBV12-4 and TRBJ2-5; unclear D gene. V was clipped by 5 bases and J by 5 bases, with 9 bases between them. The CDR3 covers 12 residues. CDR3 protein: CASSIKLETQYF. CDR3 sequence (DNA): TGTGCCAGCAGTATCAAATTGGAGACCCAGTACTTC.

With regard to this clone: The same CDR3 can be traced to other DNA sequences in this sample. The V call is TRBV5-1, the J call TRBJ2-3; TRBD1 aligns across 7 bases. In germline, CDR1 is SGHRS, CDR2 YFSETQ. With 5 bases clipped from V and 2 bases from J, the junction kept 5 bases outside the gene matches. This CDR3 is 14 amino acids long. CDR3 sequence reads: CASSLTGVTDTQYF. CDR3 sequence (DNA): TGCGCCAGCAGTCTCACAGGGGTCACAGATACGCAGTATTTT.

The chain links TRBV10-3 to TRBJ1-6; maybe TRBD1 (6 bases). Germline CDR1 ENHRY, CDR2 SYGVKD. Deletions cut 11 bases from V and 8 bases from J, with 19 bases between. The CDR3 is made up of 14 amino acids. The CDR3 spells CAFRPDRTYSPLHF. DNA for the CDR3: TGTGCCTTCCGACCAGACAGGACTTATTCACCCCTCCACTTT.

J is TRBJ2-1 and V is TRBV24-1, with a weak D call TRBD2 (5 bases). V was cut by 5 bases and J by 3 bases, with 19 bases left in between. Germline V CDR1 and CDR2: KGHDR, SFDVKD. CDR3 length equals 17 residues. The CDR3, as DNA: TGTGCCACCAGTGCCCTTGGAGCGGCGGAAAACTACAATGAGCAGTTCTTC. This codes for CATSALGAAENYNEQFF.

The V gene is TRBV27, the J gene TRBJ2-1; possibly TRBD2 for D (5 bases). CDR1 is MNHEY, CDR2 SMNVEV, per germline (reference sequence). The CDR3 is made up of 13 amino acids. The V end was cut by 6 bases, the J end by 1 base, with 7 bases between. In nucleotides, the CDR3 is TGTGCCAGCAGGGACTTTTCCTACAATGAGCAGTTCTTC. Amino acid sequence: CASRDFSYNEQFF.

CDR3 nucleotide sequence: TGTGCCAGCAGCTTCCGGACAGGATTTTCCCCCTATGGCTACACCTTC. Translation gives CASSFRTGFSPYGYTF. This chain links TRBV5-8 with TRBJ1-2; 7 nucleotides match TRBD1. Per germline, CDR1 SGHTS and CDR2 YDEGEE. V was pared by 2 bases and J by 4 bases, with 11 bases of the junction left unmatched. This CDR3 is 16 amino acids long.

This clone showed up just once. The J gene is TRBJ2-7, the V gene TRBV9, with TRBD2 matching 9 bases. The CDR3 runs to 14 residues. Looked up from germline, CDR1 is SGDLS and CDR2 is YYNGEE. V gave up 0 bases and J gave up 7 bases; unmatched junction bases: 5. CDR3 nucleotides: TGTGCCAGCAGCGTAGACGCGGGGGGGCCGGAGCAGTACTTC. It codes for CASSVDAGGPEQYF.

This chain links TRBV6-6 with TRBJ1-2; TRBD1 might be the D (5 bases). The germline V and J ends were trimmed by 6 bases and 8 bases, with 13 bases remaining between them. This CDR3 contains 12 residues. Germline V gene sequence: CDR1 MNHNY, CDR2 SVGAGI (reference sequence). The CDR3 reads CASRPRRDGYTF. The CDR3 DNA sequence: TGTGCCAGCAGACCTCGGAGGGACGGCTACACCTTC.

CDR3 sequence reads: CAISESERGQFF. The DNA of the CDR3 is TGTGCCATCAGTGAGTCGGAGCGGGGGCAGTTCTTC. The chain uses TRBV10-3 and TRBJ2-1, with 7 bases fitting TRBD2. Per germline, CDR1 ENHRY and CDR2 SYGVKD. The trim removed 0 bases at V and 12 bases at J, leaving 2 bases unmatched. The CDR3 has 12 amino acids.

The genes are TRBV4-3 and TRBJ2-5, with TRBD2 as a possible D gene (6 bases). CDR3 length: 14 amino acids. Trimming removed 1 base at V and 5 bases at J, with 11 bases between. Germline V gene lookup returns CDR1 LGHNA and CDR2 YSLEER. The CDR3 region is CASSQGRGRETQYF. CDR3 sequence (DNA): TGCGCCAGCAGCCAAGGGAGGGGTCGGGAGACCCAGTACTTC.

The chain is built from TRBV10-3 and TRBJ1-2, with D hard to call. Per the germline V gene, CDR1 is ENHRY and CDR2 is SYGVKD. V lost 6 bases to trimming and J lost 5 bases, with 10 bases between them. CDR3 size: 12 residues. CDR3 DNA: TGTGCCATCAGACGGGAACTTTATGGCTACACCTTC. Protein product: CAIRRELYGYTF.

In its sample, this clone was seen a few times. The chain is built from TRBV5-1 and TRBJ1-1; D might be TRBD1 (5 bases). The V end lost 2 bases, the J end lost 2 bases, and 10 bases lay between the germline ends. Germline V gene sequence: CDR1 SGHRS, CDR2 YFSETQ. The CDR3 has 14 amino acids. The CDR3 sequence: CASSLRGGNTEAFF. For the CDR3, the DNA is TGCGCCAGCAGCTTACGGGGGGGAAACACTGAAGCTTTCTTT.

V usage is TRBV4-3 and J usage is TRBJ2-1; TRBD2 aligns across 12 bases. V trimming: 2 bases; J trimming: 9 bases; junction bases outside the gene matches: 8. CDR3 size: 16 residues. Germline lookup yields CDR1 LGHNA and CDR2 YSLEER. This chain's CDR3 is CASSQLASGGAGEQFF. The DNA for the CDR3 is TGCGCCAGCAGCCAACTGGCTAGCGGGGGGGCCGGTGAGCAGTTCTTC.

The table lists this clone with a count of one. The chain carries TRBV11-2 and TRBJ2-2; 12 bases line up with TRBD1. Germline CDR1 reads SGHAT; CDR2 reads FQNNGV. The CDR3 contains 16 residues. Losses at the gene ends were 7 bases for V and 8 bases for J; bases not matched to a gene: 11. CDR3 DNA sequence: TGTGCCAGCACCCAGGATCCGGGACAGGGGGCAGGGGAGCTGTTTTTT. It encodes CASTQDPGQGAGELFF.

This clone showed up just once. J is TRBJ1-1 and V is TRBV18; D call uncertain. Germline CDR1 and CDR2: KGHSH and LQKENI. The CDR3 loop spans 13 amino acids. Trimming stripped 10 bases from V and 3 bases from J, with 15 bases between. The CDR3 sequence is CATLGGGDTEAFF. DNA of the CDR3: TGTGCCACCTTAGGAGGAGGCGACACTGAAGCTTTCTTT.